By share of the sample, the clone carrying this TCR beta chain is medium-sized (0.01 to 0.1%). Its antigen remains unknown. Study-wide results and limits: Greatest tumor Treg TCR overlap was with tumor naive CD4+ cells. In terms of TCR gene usage, tumor memory CD4+ T cells clustered together with blood and lymph node memory CD4+ cells, as well as with lymph node naive CD4+ cells.

The sorted Tregs were CD4+CD25+CD127-/low cells. The CDR3 is 15 residues long. Between the trimmed V and J ends, which lost 2 bases and 1 base, there was a span of 11 bases. Looked up from germline, CDR1 is SGDLS and CDR2 is YYNGEE. Semi-nested PCR with Nested Universal Primer A followed constant-region reverse priming of full-length variable regions. TCRdb used MiXCR to reprocess the 5' RACE reads, holding one entry per CDR3 protein. This repertoire shows about 32,000 distinct CDR3 sequences, 25% to 30% found once; its top ten account for about 2.5%. The gene calls are TRBV9 and TRBJ2-3; D is unclear. Sequencing was done on a sample of tumor-infiltrating Tregs sorted from the breast tumor. The source is a female donor with breast cancer. For the CDR3, the DNA is TGTGCCAGCAGCGTTAGTGCCAGTGGCACAGATACGCAGTATTTT. It encodes CASSVSASGTDTQYF.